This TCR beta chain is drawn from a study of blood T cell repertoires in COVID-19. TCRdb's copy holds only in-frame clones and misses some; the assay was immunoSEQ multiplex PCR. Here the sample spans fewer than 120,000 clones, around nine tenths being singletons. The V gene's germline CDR1 is MNHNS and CDR2 SASEGT. Losses at the gene ends were 4 bases for V and 2 bases for J; bases not matched to a gene: 11. There are 16 residues in the CDR3. This receptor was taken from a woman aged 50 to 65 with acute or convalescent COVID-19. The chain combines TRBV6-1 with TRBJ2-7, with 7 bases matching TRBD2. Material: peripheral blood. CDR3 amino acids: CASSVFEGGSPYEQYF. As DNA, the CDR3 is TGTGCCAGCAGTGTGTTCGAGGGCGGGAGTCCCTACGAGCAGTACTTC.